This TCR beta chain was sequenced during a study of blood T cells in healthy people across ages. Study context: Per two T cells, about one barcoded beta molecule was captured through template switching. The study, taken as a whole, reports: Estimates of total diversity, which came from one million sequenced T cells, were considered to be underestimates.

Together with a sample-barcoded 5' primer, a J-beta primer mix was included in a second PCR lasting about 6 to 11 cycles. TCRdb ran MiXCR on the 5' RACE reads and lists one entry per CDR3 protein. The sample yields roughly 800,000 distinct CDR3 sequences, roughly 50% seen once. Germline CDR1 reads LNHNV; CDR2 reads YYDKDF (reference sequence). There are 18 residues in the CDR3. J was trimmed by 3 bases and V by 3 bases; bases with no gene match: 10. Comment on this clonotype: Its antigen remains unidentified.

Drawing of peripheral blood yielded 8.5 to 10 milliliters from each donor. Sequenced material: blood. This chain joins TRBV15 and TRBJ2-1; 11 bases match TRBD2. The sequence was obtained from a man older than 75 in good health. The CDR3 region has the DNA TGTGCCACCAGCAGTCGGACTAGCGGGTCGGTGGGCTACAATGAGCAGTTCTTC. It yields the protein CATSSRTSGSVGYNEQFF.